These T cell receptor beta chains were read from a single sample in a study of T-cell reconstitution after alpha-beta-depleted transplantation in children. TCRdb re-called the PCR reads with MiXCR, one entry per CDR3 protein. Seen here are about 610,000 distinct CDR3 sequences, 8% to 11% observed once, and the top ten hold less than 5%. The source material was PBMCs from the stem cell graft donor, sampled from the stem cell graft. The receptors stem from a human donor who donated a stem cell graft to a child with acute myeloid leukemia. The CDR3 runs from the conserved cysteine through the conserved F or W. The D gene is left open where the match is weak. Some rows have no size entry. The others give once, few or many, or a class for an expanded clone.

v_gene	abundance	d_gene	j_gene	CDR3nt	CDR3aa
TRBV11-2	.	.	TRBJ2-7	TGTGCCAGCAGCTTATATCCGTACGAGCAGTACTTC	CASSLYPYEQYF
TRBV29-1	.	.	TRBJ1-1	TGCAGCGCCGGACAGAGGGAAGCTTTCTTT	CSAGQREAFF
TRBV20-1	.	.	TRBJ2-1	TGCAGTGCTAGAAAGGACAGCTACAATGAGCAGTTCTTC	CSARKDSYNEQFF
TRBV20-1	many	.	TRBJ2-1	TGCAGTGCTAGAGATGTACTGGCGGGGTACTCCTACAATGAGCAGTTCTTC	CSARDVLAGYSYNEQFF
TRBV9	many	TRBD2	TRBJ2-2	TGTGCCAGCAGCAGCGGGAGAACCGGGGAGCTGTTTTTT	CASSSGRTGELFF
TRBV10-3	.	TRBD1	TRBJ2-5	TGTGCCATCAGTCACTCTGGGACAGGGCCAGAGGAGACCCAGTACTTC	CAISHSGTGPEETQYF
TRBV18	few	.	TRBJ2-7	TGTGCCAGCGGCACAACCTTGGACGCCTACGAGCAGTACTTC	CASGTTLDAYEQYF
TRBV5-1	many	.	TRBJ2-5	TGTGCCAGCAGTTTGGAGGGGAGGGAGACCCAGTACTTC	CASSLEGRETQYF
TRBV4-2	many	.	TRBJ1-4	TGTGCCAGCAGCCAATTAGGTGAAAAACTGTTTTTT	CASSQLGEKLFF
TRBV10-2	many	.	TRBJ2-7	TGCGCCAGCAGTGAGTCGACTGTATACGAGCAGTACTTC	CASSESTVYEQYF
TRBV29-1	.	.	TRBJ1-1	TGCAGCATAATGGGCCGAAACACTGAAGCTTTCTTT	CSIMGRNTEAFF
TRBV25-1	few	.	TRBJ1-5	TGTGCCAGCAGTGGAAAGGGCCAGCCCCAGCATTTT	CASSGKGQPQHF
TRBV30	few	TRBD2	TRBJ2-3	TGTGCCTGGAGGCAGGGACTAAGCACAGATACGCAGTATTTT	CAWRQGLSTDTQYF
TRBV5-6	many	TRBD2	TRBJ2-5	TGTGCCAGCAGCCCAGCGGGAGCGATAGGAGAGACCCAGTACTTC	CASSPAGAIGETQYF
TRBV29-1	.	.	TRBJ1-1	TGCAGCGTTGAACCCTGGGGGATGAACACTGAAGCTTTCTTT	CSVEPWGMNTEAFF
TRBV20-1	.	.	TRBJ2-3	TGCAGTGTCTCGCCGGGGGGACAGATAGTTACAGATACGCAGTATTTT	CSVSPGGQIVTDTQYF
TRBV20-1	.	.	TRBJ2-5	TGCAGTGCTAGAGTAGCGACGGAGACCCAGTACTTC	CSARVATETQYF
TRBV7-2	many	TRBD2	TRBJ2-1	TGTGCCAGTCTTCGGACTAGCGGGATGGGTGAGCAGTTCTTC	CASLRTSGMGEQFF
TRBV11-3	many	.	TRBJ2-2	TGTGCCAGCAGCTTAGCTAGCATGGGGAACACCGGGGAGCTGTTTTTT	CASSLASMGNTGELFF
TRBV29-1	many	.	TRBJ2-7	TGCAGCGTGGGGGAACCCGGGACTGTCTACGAGCAGTACTTC	CSVGEPGTVYEQYF
TRBV7-8	few	.	TRBJ1-1	TGTGCCAGCAGCCCCATCGTAGGGGCCGCTGAAGCTTTCTTT	CASSPIVGAAEAFF
TRBV18	few	.	TRBJ2-1	TGTGCCAGCTCGAGATCCAGAGGCGAATACAATGAGCAGTTCTTC	CASSRSRGEYNEQFF
TRBV7-2	.	TRBD2	TRBJ2-1	TGTGCCAGCAGCTTAGTAGGCGCGGGAGTTGTCAATGAGCAGTTCTTC	CASSLVGAGVVNEQFF
TRBV7-3	few	TRBD2	TRBJ2-2	TGTGCCAGCAGTCGTCATACTAGCGGCACCGGGGAGCTGTTTTTT	CASSRHTSGTGELFF
TRBV15	few	.	TRBJ1-1	TGTGCCACCAGCAGACCGACGGAGAGGACTGAAGCTTTCTTT	CATSRPTERTEAFF
TRBV20-1	many	TRBD1	TRBJ1-2	TGCAGTGCTTCGCGGACAGGGGGCGCGAAGGGCTACACCTTC	CSASRTGGAKGYTF
TRBV29-1	.	TRBD1	TRBJ1-2	TGCAGCGTTGGGGGACAGGGGCTTAACTATGGCTACACCTTC	CSVGGQGLNYGYTF
TRBV28	few	TRBD2	TRBJ2-5	TGTGCCAGCACCCTCGGGGGGACAGAGACCCAGTACTTC	CASTLGGTETQYF
TRBV7-2	few	TRBD1	TRBJ2-2	TGTGCCAGCAGCTTGAGGGACAGCCCCACCGGGGAGCTGTTTTTT	CASSLRDSPTGELFF
TRBV4-2	.	TRBD1	TRBJ1-4	TGTGCCAGCAGCCAAGATCAGTATGCAGGACAGGGAAATGAAAAACTGTTTTTT	CASSQDQYAGQGNEKLFF
TRBV6-2/TRBV6-3	.	.	TRBJ2-5	TGTGCCAGTGGCGACCTAGGAGAGACCCAGTACTTC	CASGDLGETQYF
TRBV12-3/TRBV12-4	.	.	TRBJ2-1	TGTGCCAGCAGTTTAGGGGACCCGGGTAGGGATGAGCAGTTCTTC	CASSLGDPGRDEQFF
TRBV6-2/TRBV6-3	.	.	TRBJ2-5	TGTGCCAGCAGAGCAGGGATGGAGACCCAGTACTTC	CASRAGMETQYF
TRBV4-2	many	TRBD2	TRBJ2-7	TGTGCCAGCAGCCCGGGACTAGCGGGAGTACGGTACTTC	CASSPGLAGVRYF
TRBV20-1	many	.	TRBJ2-3	TGCAGTGCTAGCCCCTTAGGGATAGCTAGCACAGATACGCAGTATTTT	CSASPLGIASTDTQYF
TRBV28	many	.	TRBJ2-3	TGTGCCAGCAGATCGTCTCGGGGGACTGGGACAGATACGCAGTATTTT	CASRSSRGTGTDTQYF
TRBV5-1	few	TRBD1	TRBJ2-1	TGCGCCAGCAGCTTGGATGGGCAGGGGGCGCGAGAGCAGTTCTTC	CASSLDGQGAREQFF
TRBV29-1	.	TRBD2	TRBJ2-1	TGCAGCGCGACTGGGGGGGGGGACTCCTACAATGAGCAGTTCTTC	CSATGGGDSYNEQFF
TRBV28	few	TRBD1	TRBJ2-1	TGTGCCAGCAGTCCCCCCGGACAGGGGCGTTCCTTC	CASSPPGQGRSF
TRBV6-2/TRBV6-3	few	.	TRBJ1-5	TGTGCCAGCAGTTACTTCCTCGGTCAGGGCAATCAGCCCCAGCATTTT	CASSYFLGQGNQPQHF
TRBV5-1	many	.	TRBJ2-1	TGCGCCAGCAGAAGCCGGGCCAATAATGAGCAGTTCTTC	CASRSRANNEQFF
TRBV20-1	.	.	TRBJ1-2	TGCAGTGCTAGAAGGACGGAATCTTATGGCTACACCTTC	CSARRTESYGYTF
TRBV21-1	.	.	TRBJ2-7	TGTGCCAGCAGCGAGGGGATTACAGGGGTTTGCGAGCAGTACTTC	CASSEGITGVCEQYF